A single sample gave rise to the 32 T cell receptor beta chains below, sequenced in a study of OX40 agonist ivuxolimab in advanced cancers. Using immunoSEQ multiplex PCR, the repertoire was profiled, and TCRdb retains in-frame clones only, with some absent. This table holds approximately 69,000 clones, roughly 80% found once. Sequenced here: CD4+ or CD8+ T cells sorted from blood, sampled in a trial of the OX40 agonist ivuxolimab. The source is an adult with an advanced solid tumor such as melanoma, head and neck, liver or kidney cancer.

The V gene is TRBV11-2, the J gene TRBJ2-3, with a tentative D call TRBD2 (6 bases). The CDR3 covers 14 residues. Germline assignment: CDR1 SGHAT and CDR2 FQNNGV. V shed 4 bases and J shed 5 bases, with 13 bases lying between them. The CDR3 DNA follows: TGTGCCAGCAGCTCCTCTAGCGCAGGAGATACGCAGTATTTT. The encoded protein is CASSSSSAGDTQYF.

The table lists this clone with a few counts. The J gene is TRBJ2-7, the V gene TRBV18; D remains unclear. Trimming stripped 1 base from V and 2 bases from J, with 9 bases between. In germline, CDR1 is KGHSH, CDR2 LQKENI. The CDR3 is made up of 14 amino acids. The CDR3 loop is CASSPRVDTYEQYF. The DNA of the CDR3 is TGTGCCAGCTCACCACGGGTAGACACCTACGAGCAGTACTTC.

This clone was picked up a small number of times. The rearrangement uses TRBV10-3 and TRBJ1-5; D might be TRBD1 (5 bases). Germline CDR1 is ENHRY and CDR2 is SYGVKD. This CDR3 region has 16 residues. V was pared by 10 bases and J by 0 bases, with 19 bases between. The CDR3 DNA reads as TGTGCCACCCGCCAATCGGGGGGAGATAGCAATCAGCCCCAGCATTTT. Translating it yields CATRQSGGDSNQPQHF.

This clone was found a few times. The chain recombines TRBV7-2 with TRBJ2-1; 11 bases are a match to TRBD2. Germline V gene data show CDR1 as SGHTA and CDR2 as FQGNSA. This CDR3 contains 18 residues. V shed 6 bases, J shed 0 bases, and the junction held 10 bases outside the gene matches. The CDR3 region is CASRKLAGAPSSYNEQFF. DNA for the CDR3: TGTGCCAGCAGGAAACTAGCGGGAGCCCCAAGCTCCTACAATGAGCAGTTCTTC.

This rearrangement joins TRBV5-1 to TRBJ2-2; unclear D gene. This CDR3 comprises 16 residues. Trimming took 1 base from V and 0 from J, leaving 10 bases between them. Germline loops: CDR1 SGHRS, CDR2 YFSETQ. CDR3 sequence reads: CASSLLSWSNTGELFF. CDR3 coding DNA: TGCGCCAGCAGCTTGTTGAGTTGGTCGAACACCGGGGAGCTGTTTTTT.

The chain links TRBV25-1 to TRBJ2-7; no reliable D call. The V end was cut by 4 bases, the J end by 0 bases, with 10 bases between. The V gene's germline CDR1 is MGHDK and CDR2 SYGVNS. The CDR3 runs 14 residues. In DNA, the CDR3 is TGTGCCAGCAGTGCCTGGGCCAGCTCCTACGAGCAGTACTTC. Translation: CASSAWASSYEQYF.

This chain joins TRBV27 and TRBJ1-1, with 7 nucleotides matching TRBD1. The CDR3 spans 16 residues. Unmatched junction bases numbered 4, after V lost 0 bases and J lost 0 bases. Germline CDR1 and CDR2: MNHEY and SMNVEV (reference sequence). CDR3 sequence: CASSLSTGAMNTEAFF. In DNA form, the CDR3 reads TGTGCCAGCAGTTTATCAACAGGGGCCATGAACACTGAAGCTTTCTTT.

This clone showed up just a few times. This chain joins TRBV7-9 and TRBJ2-3, with 9 nucleotides matching TRBD1. The CDR3 is made up of 15 amino acids. CDR1 and CDR2 (germline): SEHNR, FQNEAQ (reference sequence). Losses at the gene ends were 1 base for V and 3 bases for J; bases not matched to a gene: 2. CDR3 residues: CASSLVGTGTDTQYF. The CDR3 DNA reads TGTGCCAGCAGCTTAGTAGGGACAGGGACAGATACGCAGTATTTT. The full variable domain, rest sourced from reference TRBV7-9 and TRBJ2-3, is DTGVSQNPRHKITKRGQNVTFRCDPISEHNRLYWYRQTLGQGPEFLTYFQNEAQLEKSRLLSDRFSAERPKGSFSTLEIQRTEQGDSAMYLCASSLVGTGTDTQYFGPGTRLTVL.

The CDR3 region has the DNA TGTGCCAGCAGCTTGAGGACAGGCTTCTACGAGCAGTACGTC. This sequence encodes CASSLRTGFYEQYV. This chain joins TRBV5-8 and TRBJ2-7; 7 bases match TRBD1. Germline trimming cut 1 base from V and 3 bases from J; bases unmatched to any gene: 4. Germline CDR1 and CDR2: SGHTS and YDEGEE. The CDR3 runs 14 residues.

A single count supports this clone. This chain uses TRBV5-6 with TRBJ2-7; D is unclear. CDR3 length equals 12 residues. The germline V and J ends were trimmed by 6 bases and 4 bases, with 11 bases remaining between them. Germline CDR1 is SGHDT and CDR2 is YYEEEE. CDR3 nucleotide sequence: TGTGCCAGCACCTTTGGAGTTTACGAGCAGTACTTC. Translating gives CASTFGVYEQYF. Full variable domain (remainder filled in from reference TRBV5-6 and TRBJ2-7): DAGVTQSPTHLIKTRGQQVTLRCSPKSGHDTVSWYQQALGQGPQFIFQYYEEEERQRGNFPDRFSGHQFPNYSSELNVNALLLGDSALYLCASTFGVYEQYFGPGTRLTVT.

V is TRBV6-9 and J is TRBJ2-7, with D perhaps TRBD1 or TRBD2 (5 bases each). V was pared by 8 bases and J by 0 bases, with 8 bases between. This CDR3 is built from 12 residues. Germline CDR1 reads MNHGY; CDR2 reads SVAAGI. CDR3: CASGGSSYEQYF. CDR3 nucleotides: TGTGCCAGCGGGGGAAGCTCCTACGAGCAGTACTTC.

The CDR3 DNA reads TGTGCCATCAGTGAGTCGCAGGGTTATAATTCACCCCTCCACTTT. Its protein product is CAISESQGYNSPLHF. The chain carries TRBV10-3 and TRBJ1-6; D might be TRBD1 (5 bases). CDR3 length: 15 amino acids. V shed 0 bases and J shed 4 bases, with 7 bases lying between them. Germline CDR1 reads ENHRY; CDR2 reads SYGVKD.

The chain combines TRBV5-8 with TRBJ2-7, with 7 nucleotides matching TRBD1. The CDR3 spans 13 residues. J lost 2 bases, V lost 2 bases, and 1 base had no gene match. The germline CDR1 and CDR2 sequences are SGHTS and YDEGEE. The CDR3 sequence: CASSFGQAYEQYV. The CDR3 coding sequence is TGTGCCAGCAGCTTCGGACAGGCCTACGAGCAGTACGTC.

The chain couples TRBV28 to TRBJ1-5; 7 bases are shared with TRBD1. From germline, CDR1 is MDHEN and CDR2 SYDVKM. The CDR3 contains 17 residues. Unmatched junction bases numbered 10, after V lost 5 bases and J lost 0 bases. The DNA of the CDR3 is TGTGCCAGCAGTCGACAGGGAAAAGGTTATAGCAATCAGCCCCAGCATTTT. As protein: CASSRQGKGYSNQPQHF.

Only one count was recorded for this clone. The J gene is TRBJ1-1, the V gene TRBV30; unclear D gene. This CDR3 is 12 amino acids long. The V gene lost 0 bases and the J gene lost 3 bases, with 5 bases spanning the gap. Germline loops: CDR1 GTSNPN, CDR2 SVGIG (reference sequence). In DNA form, the CDR3 reads TGTGCCTGGAGTGTCGACTACACTGAAGCTTTCTTT. This translates into CAWSVDYTEAFF. Filled out from reference TRBV30 and TRBJ1-1, the complete variable domain reads SQTIHQWPATLVQPVGSPLSLECTVEGTSNPNLYWYRQAAGRGLQLLFYSVGIGQISSEVPQNLSASRPQDRQFILSSKKLLLSDSGFYLCAWSVDYTEAFFGQGTRLTVV.

The chain combines TRBV18 with TRBJ1-1, with 7 bases that match TRBD1. Per the germline V gene, CDR1 is KGHSH and CDR2 is LQKENI. The CDR3 covers 14 residues. V trimming: 4 bases; J trimming: 5 bases; junction bases outside the gene matches: 7. CDR3 amino acids: CASSRDRVVTEAFF. The CDR3 DNA sequence: TGTGCCAGCTCACGCGACAGGGTGGTTACTGAAGCTTTCTTT.

This chain joins TRBV25-1 and TRBJ1-1; no clear D gene. The CDR3 has 11 residues. Trimming removed 4 bases from V and 8 bases from J, with 8 bases in between. Germline assignment: CDR1 MGHDK and CDR2 SYGVNS. CDR3 sequence reads: CASSADIEAFF. The CDR3 nucleotides read TGTGCCAGCAGTGCAGACATCGAAGCTTTCTTT.

The chain is built from TRBV6-4 and TRBJ1-5, with D maybe TRBD1 (5 bases). CDR3 length: 14 amino acids. CDR1 is MRHNA and CDR2 is SNTAGT in the germline V gene. The ends were cut back, 4 bases at V and 4 bases at J, with 11 bases in the middle. The CDR3: CASSAGDSNQPQHF. DNA for the CDR3: TGTGCCAGCAGTGCGGGGGATTCAAATCAGCCCCAGCATTTT.

The chain has TRBV30 and TRBJ1-1, with 7 bases lining up with TRBD1. V was pared by 3 bases and J by 4 bases, with 8 bases of the junction left unmatched. CDR1 and CDR2 from the germline V gene are GTSNPN and SVGIG (reference sequence). The CDR3 is 14 residues long. DNA for the CDR3: TGTGCCTGGAGACCTACAGGGGTTTCCACTGAAGCTTTCTTT. This codes for CAWRPTGVSTEAFF.

The chain combines TRBV13 with TRBJ2-2; D possibly corresponds to TRBD2 (7 bases). The V end lost 1 base, the J end lost 4 bases, and 10 bases lay between the germline ends. Germline V gene data show CDR1 as PRHDT and CDR2 as FYEKMQ (reference sequence). The CDR3 is 15 residues long. CDR3: CASSLAGGLTGELFF. The CDR3 nucleotides read TGTGCCAGCAGCTTAGCGGGGGGCCTCACCGGGGAGCTGTTTTTT.

The chain employs TRBV4-3 and TRBJ2-1, with TRBD2 matching over 8 bases. Germline CDR1 is LGHNA and CDR2 is YSLEER. The CDR3 extends over 13 amino acids. V was pared by 4 bases and J by 7 bases, with 3 bases of the junction left unmatched. Here the CDR3 reads CASSPSGSNEQFF. The CDR3 nucleotides read TGCGCCAGCAGCCCGAGCGGGAGTAATGAGCAGTTCTTC.

V usage is TRBV28 and J usage is TRBJ2-7; TRBD2 aligns across 7 bases. This CDR3 spans 12 amino acids. After removal of 8 bases from V and 3 bases from J, the junction contained 4 bases not matched to a gene. Germline lookup yields CDR1 MDHEN and CDR2 SYDVKM. CDR3 loop: CASLGRGYEQYF. CDR3 coding DNA: TGTGCCAGCCTTGGGAGGGGCTACGAGCAGTACTTC.

V usage is TRBV5-4 and J usage is TRBJ1-4; D is perhaps TRBD1 (5 bases). Germline CDR1 is SGHNT and CDR2 is YYREEE (reference sequence). V was trimmed by 0 bases and J by 1 base, leaving 22 bases between them. The CDR3 sequence is 20 residues long. CDR3 loop: CASSLGPEATAWQTNEKLFF. As DNA, the CDR3 is TGTGCCAGCAGCTTGGGCCCGGAAGCGACAGCCTGGCAAACTAATGAAAAACTGTTTTTT.

In its sample, this clone was seen many times. The chain joins TRBV2 to TRBJ1-5; D is ambiguous. CDR1 and CDR2 (germline): SNHLY, FYNNEI. V lost 6 bases, J lost 1 base, and 16 bases lay in between. The CDR3 is 16 residues long. The CDR3 spells CASRWAEGWSNQPQHF. DNA of the CDR3: TGTGCCAGCAGATGGGCTGAGGGTTGGAGCAATCAGCCCCAGCATTTT.

V usage is TRBV7-6 and J usage is TRBJ1-4; no reliable D call. The V end was cut by 2 bases, the J end by 4 bases, with 8 bases between. From germline, CDR1 is SGHVS and CDR2 FNYEAQ. The CDR3 contains 14 residues. The CDR3 loop reads CASSLRPDNEKLFF. Here the CDR3 DNA reads TGTGCCAGCAGCTTAAGACCGGATAATGAAAAACTGTTTTTT.

The chain combines TRBV11-1 with TRBJ2-7; 7 bases line up with TRBD1. This CDR3 is built from 17 residues. Germline CDR1 reads SGHAT; CDR2 reads FQDESV (reference sequence). With V trimmed by 0 bases and J by 0 bases, 8 bases remained unmatched. The CDR3 sequence: CASSLARGGSSSYEQYF. CDR3 DNA sequence: TGTGCCAGCAGCTTAGCGCGAGGGGGCTCCAGCTCCTACGAGCAGTACTTC. Full variable domain (rest looked up from reference TRBV11-1 and TRBJ2-7): EAEVAQSPRYKITEKSQAVAFWCDPISGHATLYWYRQILGQGPELLVQFQDESVVDDSQLPKDRFSAERLKGVDSTLKIQPAELGDSAMYLCASSLARGGSSSYEQYFGPGTRLTVT.

The gene calls are TRBV14 and TRBJ2-3, with TRBD2 as a possible D gene (5 bases). Trimming removed 4 bases at V and 0 bases at J, with 8 bases between. Germline V gene sequence: CDR1 SGHDN, CDR2 FVKESK. This CDR3 has 14 amino acids. The CDR3 sequence: CASSLEGSTDTQYF. CDR3 bases: TGTGCCAGCAGCCTCGAGGGAAGCACAGATACGCAGTATTTT.

The V gene is TRBV7-2, the J gene TRBJ1-2, with 9 bases matching TRBD1. CDR3 size: 15 residues. Germline trimming cut 2 bases from V and 5 bases from J; bases unmatched to any gene: 6. CDR1 is SGHTA and CDR2 is FQGNSA in the germline V gene. Here the CDR3 DNA reads TGTGCCAGCAGCTTAAGTGGGACAGGGATTTATGGCTACACCTTC. Translation gives CASSLSGTGIYGYTF.

The chain uses TRBV6-5 and TRBJ1-2, with D perhaps matching TRBD1 (5 bases). Germline V CDR1 and CDR2: MNHEY, SVGAGI. This CDR3 has 13 amino acids. V lost 2 bases and J 7 bases, leaving 11 bases between the germline ends. CDR3 nucleotides: TGTGCCAGCAGTTACACAGGCGAGGCTGGCTACACCTTC. It yields the protein CASSYTGEAGYTF.

The chain couples TRBV28 to TRBJ2-5; TRBD1 agrees at 8 bases. With V trimmed by 5 bases and J by 5 bases, 13 bases remained unmatched. The CDR3 has 16 residues. The germline CDR1 and CDR2 sequences are MDHEN and SYDVKM. The CDR3 region is CASSPPRRTGQETQYF. DNA for the CDR3: TGTGCCAGCAGTCCCCCGCGGAGGACAGGGCAGGAGACCCAGTACTTC.

This clone ranks as large. The chain links TRBV9 to TRBJ2-5; no reliable D call. CDR1 is SGDLS and CDR2 is YYNGEE in the germline V gene. The CDR3 is made up of 13 amino acids. V lost 4 bases, J lost 5 bases, and 12 bases lay in between. In nucleotides, the CDR3 is TGTGCCAGCAGCCCTAGGCCCCACGAGACCCAGTACTTC. Translated, it gives CASSPRPHETQYF. Variable domain in full (rest from reference TRBV9 and TRBJ2-5): DSGVTQTPKHLITATGQRVTLRCSPRSGDLSVYWYQQSLDQGLQFLIQYYNGEERAKGNILERFSAQQFPDLHSELNLSSLELGDSALYFCASSPRPHETQYFGPGTRLLVL.

The CDR3 nucleotides are TGTGCCAGTACCTCTGGGATGGCGACCGGGACCGGCGCCTACGAGCAGTACTTC. It yields the protein CASTSGMATGTGAYEQYF. The chain recombines TRBV19 with TRBJ2-7; D may be TRBD1 or TRBD2 (5 bases each). The CDR3 spans 18 residues. Trimming stripped 7 bases from V and 2 bases from J, with 27 bases between. The germline V gene has CDR1 LNHDA and CDR2 SQIVND (reference sequence).